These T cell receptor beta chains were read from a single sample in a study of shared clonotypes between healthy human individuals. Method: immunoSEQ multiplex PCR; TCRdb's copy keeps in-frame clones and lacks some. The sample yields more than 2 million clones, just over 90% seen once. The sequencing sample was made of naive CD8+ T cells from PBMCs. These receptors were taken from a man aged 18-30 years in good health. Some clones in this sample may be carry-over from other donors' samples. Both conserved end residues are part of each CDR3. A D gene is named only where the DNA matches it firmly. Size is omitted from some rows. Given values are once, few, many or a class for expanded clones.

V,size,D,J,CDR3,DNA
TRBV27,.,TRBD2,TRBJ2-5,CASSFGGRGKETQYF,TGTGCCAGCAGTTTCGGGGGGAGGGGAAAGGAGACCCAGTACTTC
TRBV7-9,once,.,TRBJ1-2,CASSWREGDGYTF,TGTGCCAGCAGCTGGAGGGAGGGGGACGGCTACACCTTC
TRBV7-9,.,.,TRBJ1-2,CASSLAGDNYGYTF,TGTGCCAGCAGCTTAGCTGGAGATAACTATGGCTACACCTTC
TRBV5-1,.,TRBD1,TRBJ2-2,CASSWTGGETGELFF,TGCGCCAGCAGCTGGACAGGGGGCGAAACCGGGGAGCTGTTTTTT
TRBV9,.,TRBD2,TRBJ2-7,CANSPRTSGPETYEQYF,TGTGCCAACAGCCCCCGGACTAGCGGGCCCGAAACCTACGAGCAGTACTTC
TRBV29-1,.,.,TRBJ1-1,CSVEGGMNTEAFF,TGCAGCGTTGAGGGGGGAATGAACACTGAAGCTTTCTTT
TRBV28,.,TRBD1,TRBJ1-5,CASSPWTGDSNQPQHF,TGTGCCAGCAGTCCCTGGACAGGGGATAGCAATCAGCCCCAGCATTTT
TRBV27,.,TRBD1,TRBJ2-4,CASSLIFAGGNIQYF,TGTGCCAGCAGTTTAATATTTGCAGGGGGAAACATTCAGTACTTC
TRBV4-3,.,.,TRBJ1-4,CASSQDLMGYRATNEKLFF,TGCGCCAGCAGCCAAGATCTTATGGGATACCGGGCGACTAATGAAAAACTGTTTTTT
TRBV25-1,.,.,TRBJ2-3,CASAVGPEDTQYF,TGTGCCAGCGCTGTGGGACCAGAGGATACGCAGTATTTT
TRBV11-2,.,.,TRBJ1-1,CASSPTQMINTEAFF,TGTGCCAGCAGCCCGACACAGATGATTAACACTGAAGCTTTCTTT
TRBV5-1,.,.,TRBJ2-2,CASSLISPRDMGNTGELFF,TGCGCCAGCAGCTTGATCTCTCCACGGGATATGGGTAACACCGGGGAGCTGTTTTTT
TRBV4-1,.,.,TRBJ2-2,CASSQTTLAGTGELFF,TGCGCCAGCAGCCAAACGACCCTTGCGGGAACCGGGGAGCTGTTTTTT
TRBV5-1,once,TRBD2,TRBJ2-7,CASSLAMTSGRVSVYEQYF,TGCGCCAGCAGCTTGGCTATGACTAGCGGGAGGGTTAGTGTCTACGAGCAGTACTTC
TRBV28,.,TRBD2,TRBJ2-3,CASSPPTSGSTDTQYF,TGTGCCAGCAGTCCCCCGACTAGCGGGAGTACAGATACGCAGTATTTT
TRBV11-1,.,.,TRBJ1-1,CASSLGLITPEAFF,TGTGCCAGCAGCTTGGGACTGATCACCCCTGAAGCTTTCTTT
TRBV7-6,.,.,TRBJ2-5,CASSPIKTTEKKETQYF,TGTGCCAGCAGCCCCATAAAAACGACAGAAAAAAAAGAGACCCAGTACTTC